The entry that follows covers one T cell receptor beta chain sequence. CDR3 length equals 14 residues. V shed 10 bases and J shed 3 bases, with 13 bases lying between them. Germline lookup yields CDR1 LNHDA and CDR2 SQIVND (reference sequence). How the authors handled the data: Estimates of nucleated cell counts were drawn from the amplification of reference gene primers. Sequencing used immunoSEQ multiplex PCR; TCRdb keeps in-frame clones, though not all of them. That table supplies the V and J calls and clone size; D and trimming were determined from the DNA. The data show 250,000 to 300,000 clones, approximately 90% seen once. The data belong to a study of blood T cell repertoires in COVID-19. Study details: Sample material is recorded as cDNA or gDNA derived from T cells, B-cell-depleted T cells, or PBMCs.

The cohort comprised adults aged roughly 18 to 100 years residing in some 24 US areas. This clonotype was sampled from a woman aged 55-75 years in a cohort exposed to, infected with or recovered from COVID-19 (not recorded which). Material: PBMCs or T cells enriched from blood (not recorded which). The V call is TRBV19, the J call TRBJ2-6; D might be TRBD1 (6 bases). The CDR3 DNA reads TGTGCCACGAACCAGGGGAGTGGGGCCAACGTCCTGACTTTC. Protein: CATNQGSGANVLTF.